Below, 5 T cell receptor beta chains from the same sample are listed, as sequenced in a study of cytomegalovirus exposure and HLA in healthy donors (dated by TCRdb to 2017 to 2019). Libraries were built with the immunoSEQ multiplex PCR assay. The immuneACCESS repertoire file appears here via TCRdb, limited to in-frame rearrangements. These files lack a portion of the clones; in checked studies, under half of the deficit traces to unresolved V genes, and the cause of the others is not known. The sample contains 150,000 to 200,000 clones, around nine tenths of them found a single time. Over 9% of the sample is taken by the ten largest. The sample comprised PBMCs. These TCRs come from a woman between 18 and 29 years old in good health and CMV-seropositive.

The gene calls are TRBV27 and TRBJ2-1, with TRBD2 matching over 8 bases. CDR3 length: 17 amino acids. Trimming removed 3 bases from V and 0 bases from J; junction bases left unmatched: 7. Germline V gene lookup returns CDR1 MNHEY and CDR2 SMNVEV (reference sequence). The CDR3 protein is CASSLIGGGSSYNEQFF. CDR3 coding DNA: TGTGCCAGCAGTTTGATAGGCGGGGGGAGCTCCTACAATGAGCAGTTCTTC.

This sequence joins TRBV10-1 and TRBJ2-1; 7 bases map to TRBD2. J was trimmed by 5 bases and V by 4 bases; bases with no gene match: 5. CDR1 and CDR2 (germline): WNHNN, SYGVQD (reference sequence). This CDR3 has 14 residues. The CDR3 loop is CASSVGLADNEQFF. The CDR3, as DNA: TGCGCCAGCAGTGTAGGGCTAGCGGACAATGAGCAGTTCTTC.

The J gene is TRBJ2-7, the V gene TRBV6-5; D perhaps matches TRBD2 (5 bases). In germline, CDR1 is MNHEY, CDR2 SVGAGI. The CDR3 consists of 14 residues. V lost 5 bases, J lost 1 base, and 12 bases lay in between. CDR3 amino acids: CASSPGLRSYEQYF. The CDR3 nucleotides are TGTGCCAGCAGTCCTGGACTCCGATCCTACGAGCAGTACTTC.

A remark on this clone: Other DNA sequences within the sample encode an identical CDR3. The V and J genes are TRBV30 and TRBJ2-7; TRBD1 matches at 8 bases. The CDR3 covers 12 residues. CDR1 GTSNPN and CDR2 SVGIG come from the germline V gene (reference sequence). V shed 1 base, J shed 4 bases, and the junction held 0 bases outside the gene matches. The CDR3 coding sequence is TGTGCCTGGAGTGGACAGGGGTACGAGCAGTACTTC. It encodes CAWSGQGYEQYF.

CDR3 coding DNA: TGTGCCAGCAGTCGCATTACAGGGGAAAATCAGCCCCAGCATTTT. Translating gives CASSRITGENQPQHF. The chain uses TRBV6-5 and TRBJ1-5, with 7 bases fitting TRBD1. Germline CDR1 is MNHEY and CDR2 is SVGAGI. The CDR3 runs to 15 residues. V gave up 5 bases and J gave up 4 bases; unmatched junction bases: 8.